A single sample is the source of the 17 T cell receptor beta chains below, sequenced in a study of blood T cell repertoires in COVID-19. Sequencing used immunoSEQ multiplex PCR; TCRdb keeps in-frame clones, though not all of them. This sample carries fewer than 400,000 clones, around 84% of them seen once, and the ten largest clones take around 3.4%. The sample consisted of peripheral blood. All receptors come from a woman under 30 with acute or convalescent COVID-19.

V is TRBV27 and J is TRBJ2-6; TRBD1 matches at 8 bases. This CDR3 spans 17 amino acids. Trimming took 6 bases from V and 0 from J; bases not matched to a gene: 7. CDR1 is MNHEY, CDR2 SMNVEV, per germline (reference sequence). CDR3 amino acids: CASRFDRGGSGANVLTF. The CDR3 DNA follows: TGTGCCAGCAGATTTGACAGGGGAGGCTCTGGGGCCAACGTCCTGACTTTC.

This chain links TRBV7-9 with TRBJ2-7; a weak D match, TRBD2 (5 bases). Germline V gene sequence: CDR1 SEHNR, CDR2 FQNEAQ (reference sequence). This CDR3 is built from 13 residues. V was cut by 6 bases and J by 2 bases, with 11 bases left in between. The DNA of the CDR3 is TGTGCCAGCAGTACGGGAAGGACCTACGAGCAGTACTTC. Its translation is CASSTGRTYEQYF. Full variable domain (outside the CDR3, taken from reference TRBV7-9 and TRBJ2-7): DTGVSQNPRHKITKRGQNVTFRCDPISEHNRLYWYRQTLGQGPEFLTYFQNEAQLEKSRLLSDRFSAERPKGSFSTLEIQRTEQGDSAMYLCASSTGRTYEQYFGPGTRLTVT.

This chain connects TRBV28 to TRBJ2-1; 9 bases are a match to TRBD2. CDR3 size: 16 residues. Germline values: CDR1 MDHEN, CDR2 SYDVKM. The J segment lost 0 bases and the V segment lost 2 bases, leaving 2 bases of the junction unmatched. In DNA, the CDR3 is TGTGCCAGCAGTTTAAGGACTAGCGACTCCTACAATGAGCAGTTCTTC. It specifies CASSLRTSDSYNEQFF.

The chain combines TRBV9 with TRBJ1-5, with 10 bases that match TRBD1. The germline V gene has CDR1 SGDLS and CDR2 YYNGEE. V lost 3 bases and J lost 6; bases outside the gene matches: 3. The CDR3 is 14 amino acids. This chain's CDR3 is CASSAGQGSQPQHF. The DNA of the CDR3 is TGTGCCAGCAGCGCGGGACAGGGGAGTCAGCCCCAGCATTTT.

This clone was seen a single time. This chain joins TRBV6-4 and TRBJ1-1; the D gene is possibly TRBD1 (5 bases). Germline V gene lookup returns CDR1 MRHNA and CDR2 SNTAGT. V lost 6 bases and J lost 3, with 14 bases in between. This CDR3 spans 14 amino acids. As DNA, the CDR3 is TGTGCCAGCAGAACCGACAGTACTCACACTGAAGCTTTCTTT. Its protein product is CASRTDSTHTEAFF.

This chain connects TRBV7-8 to TRBJ1-5; TRBD1 matches 7 bases. Per the germline V gene, CDR1 is SGHVS and CDR2 is FQNEAQ. This CDR3 is built from 15 residues. V lost 1 base to trimming and J lost 7 bases; unmatched junction nucleotides: 7. The CDR3 sequence is CASSLGDTGVQPQHF. Written as DNA, the CDR3 is TGTGCCAGCAGCTTAGGTGATACAGGGGTCCAGCCCCAGCATTTT.

The sample holds a few counts of this clone. The chain uses TRBV20-1 and TRBJ1-1; 9 positions agree with TRBD1. V was clipped by 5 bases and J by 13 bases; unmatched bases: 5. CDR3 size: 10 residues. Germline V gives CDR1 DFQATT, CDR2 SNEGSKA (reference sequence). CDR3 DNA: TGCAGTGCTGGACAGGGGCAGGGTTTCTTT. Protein sequence: CSAGQGQGFF.

This chain connects TRBV5-1 to TRBJ2-5, with D possibly TRBD2 on 6 matching bases. Germline CDR1 SGHRS, CDR2 YFSETQ. Trimming removed 3 bases at V and 1 base at J, with 13 bases between. The CDR3 is 15 amino acids. CDR3 DNA: TGCGCCAGCAGCTCCGACCCCGGGGGCCAAGAGACCCAGTACTTC. It specifies CASSSDPGGQETQYF.

J is TRBJ1-2 and V is TRBV30; the D gene is possibly TRBD1 (5 bases). The CDR3 sequence is 14 residues long. V gave up 0 bases and J gave up 2 bases, with 10 bases separating them. CDR1 and CDR2 (germline): GTSNPN, SVGIG (reference sequence). Written as DNA, the CDR3 is TGTGCCTGGAGTGTAGGGGCGGGAAACTATGGCTACACCTTC. Translated: CAWSVGAGNYGYTF.

The gene calls are TRBV28 and TRBJ1-1; the D is unclear. The length of the CDR3 is 13 residues. Germline CDR1 is MDHEN and CDR2 is SYDVKM. Trimming pared 11 bases from V and 0 bases from J, leaving 13 bases between. The CDR3, as DNA: TGTGCCTCGGGTGAACGACTGAACACTGAAGCTTTCTTT. This sequence encodes CASGERLNTEAFF.

This sequence joins TRBV18 and TRBJ1-3, with D hard to call. The CDR3 has 15 amino acids. Germline V gene data show CDR1 as KGHSH and CDR2 as LQKENI. Trimming left V 3 bases short and J 0 bases short, with 9 bases between. In DNA form, the CDR3 reads TGTGCCAGCTCACCGAGCCAAATCTCTGGAAACACCATATATTTT. It is translated as CASSPSQISGNTIYF.

This clone was detected only once. The chain carries TRBV11-2 and TRBJ2-7; TRBD2 might be the D (7 bases). The CDR3 extends over 14 amino acids. V was pared by 3 bases and J by 5 bases, with 14 bases between. CDR1 is SGHAT and CDR2 is FQNNGV in the germline V gene. CDR3 in amino acids: CASSLGGGADEQYF. In nucleotides, the CDR3 is TGTGCCAGCAGCTTGGGGGGGGGCGCGGACGAGCAGTACTTC. The variable domain in full, with the rest retrieved from reference TRBV11-2 and TRBJ2-7, is EAGVAQSPRYKIIEKRQSVAFWCNPISGHATLYWYQQILGQGPKLLIQFQNNGVVDDSQLPKDRFSAERLKGVDSTLKIQPAKLEDSAVYLCASSLGGGADEQYFGPGTRLTVT.

The V call is TRBV11-1, the J call TRBJ2-1, with TRBD2 matching over 11 bases. Unmatched junction bases numbered 2, after V lost 5 bases and J lost 2 bases. The CDR3 is 15 amino acids. The germline CDR1 and CDR2 sequences are SGHAT and FQDESV (reference sequence). This CDR3 reads CASSASGRPYNEQFF. The CDR3 nucleotides are TGTGCCAGCAGCGCTAGCGGGAGGCCCTACAATGAGCAGTTCTTC.

This chain connects TRBV30 to TRBJ1-5; no firm D call. V lost 4 bases and J lost 9, with 19 bases in between. Germline V CDR1 and CDR2: GTSNPN, SVGIG (reference sequence). The CDR3 consists of 14 residues. CDR3 amino acids: CAWTAVWSFGPQHF. The CDR3 coding sequence is TGTGCCTGGACAGCGGTTTGGTCTTTCGGGCCCCAGCATTTT.

This clone appeared once. V gene TRBV6-6 combines with J gene TRBJ2-7; 11 bases map to TRBD2. CDR3 size: 15 residues. V dropped 7 bases and J dropped 3; count of bases not matched to a gene: 8. The V gene's germline CDR1 is MNHNY and CDR2 SVGAGI (reference sequence). CDR3 loop: CASTPTSGNRYEQYF. In nucleotides, the CDR3 is TGTGCCAGCACGCCGACTAGCGGGAACCGCTACGAGCAGTACTTC.

This sequence joins TRBV7-7 and TRBJ2-7; TRBD2 aligns across 8 bases. V trimming: 5 bases; J trimming: 2 bases; junction bases outside the gene matches: 14. Germline V gene data show CDR1 as SSHAT and CDR2 as FNYEAQ (reference sequence). There are 17 residues in the CDR3. The CDR3 is CASSPGPGGQGPYEQYF. The DNA of the CDR3 is TGTGCCAGCAGCCCGGGACCGGGGGGGCAGGGACCCTACGAGCAGTACTTC.

The V call is TRBV30, the J call TRBJ1-3; D remains unclear. The V and J ends lost 5 bases and 1 base respectively, with 6 bases between them. The CDR3 sequence is 12 residues long. Germline values: CDR1 GTSNPN, CDR2 SVGIG (reference sequence). The CDR3 loop is CAWGRSGNTIYF. The CDR3 bases are TGTGCCTGGGGGAGATCTGGAAACACCATATATTTT.